Listed below are T cell receptor beta chains from one sample, sequenced in a study of blood T cell repertoires in COVID-19. Measured with immunoSEQ multiplex PCR; TCRdb has only the in-frame clones, and not every one. The sample gives about 310,000 clones, about nine tenths of which show up once; roughly 5% is in the top ten. Input material: PBMCs or T cells enriched from blood (not recorded which). The receptors here all came from a man aged 55 to 70 who had recovered from COVID-19. Each CDR3 is given with its conserved first and last residue. A D gene is named only where the DNA matches it firmly. The listing skips clone size in some rows; elsewhere it reads once, few, many or a size class.

D gene: -
V gene: TRBV11-2
clone size: -
J gene: TRBJ2-1
CDR3 DNA: TGTGCCAGCAGCTTAAGGGAGAAGGGCGGAGACCCACTCAATGAGCAGTTCTTC
CDR3 protein: CASSLREKGGDPLNEQFF

D gene: -
V gene: TRBV19
clone size: -
J gene: TRBJ1-4
CDR3 DNA: TGTGCCAGTAGTCCGTACCCAGGGGAAGGAAAACTGTTTTTT
CDR3 protein: CASSPYPGEGKLFF

D gene: -
V gene: TRBV19
clone size: -
J gene: TRBJ1-1
CDR3 DNA: TGTGCCAGTAGTATGCTTGGCGGTGGGGAGGGAGCTTTCTTT
CDR3 protein: CASSMLGGGEGAFF

D gene: -
V gene: TRBV5-8
clone size: -
J gene: TRBJ1-2
CDR3 DNA: TGTGCCAGCAGCGCGGGACGGAACTATGGCTACACCTTC
CDR3 protein: CASSAGRNYGYTF

D gene: -
V gene: TRBV27
clone size: -
J gene: TRBJ2-7
CDR3 DNA: TGTGCCAGCAGTCCGCTGGGGGCGGGAGTCCTCGAGCAGTACTTC
CDR3 protein: CASSPLGAGVLEQYF

D gene: TRBD2
V gene: TRBV11-2
clone size: -
J gene: TRBJ2-1
CDR3 DNA: TGTGCCAGCAGCTCGGAACCGGGACTAGCGGGTTACAATGAGCAGTTCTTC
CDR3 protein: CASSSEPGLAGYNEQFF

D gene: TRBD1
V gene: TRBV5-1
clone size: -
J gene: TRBJ2-2
CDR3 DNA: TGCGCCAGCAGCTCACGACAGGGGGCGTACGGGGAGCTGTTTTTT
CDR3 protein: CASSSRQGAYGELFF

D gene: -
V gene: TRBV13
clone size: once
J gene: TRBJ1-2
CDR3 DNA: TGTGCCAGCAGGGGAGGCGACTATGGCTACACCTTC
CDR3 protein: CASRGGDYGYTF

D gene: TRBD2
V gene: TRBV15
clone size: -
J gene: TRBJ2-7
CDR3 DNA: TGTGCCACCAGCAGAGATTGGGCTAGCGGGAGGGGCGAGCAGTACTTC
CDR3 protein: CATSRDWASGRGEQYF

D gene: TRBD1
V gene: TRBV6-5
clone size: -
J gene: TRBJ2-7
CDR3 DNA: TGTGCCAGCCGGACAGGGAGGTACGAGCAGTACTTC
CDR3 protein: CASRTGRYEQYF

D gene: TRBD1
V gene: TRBV6-1
clone size: -
J gene: TRBJ1-5
CDR3 DNA: TGTGCCAGCAGTGAAATGGTAGGGGGCGGCAATCAGCCCCAGCATTTT
CDR3 protein: CASSEMVGGGNQPQHF

D gene: -
V gene: TRBV6-2/TRBV6-3
clone size: -
J gene: TRBJ2-2
CDR3 DNA: TGTGCCAGCAGTCGACAGCTACAGAACACCGGGGAGCTGTTTTTT
CDR3 protein: CASSRQLQNTGELFF

D gene: TRBD2
V gene: TRBV4-1
clone size: -
J gene: TRBJ2-3
CDR3 DNA: TGCGCCAGCGGGGGACTAGCGGGCGATACGATCACAGATACGCAGTATTTT
CDR3 protein: CASGGLAGDTITDTQYF

D gene: -
V gene: TRBV2
clone size: -
J gene: TRBJ2-7
CDR3 DNA: TGTGCCAGCAACGCGGGCTCCTCCTACGAGCAGTACTTC
CDR3 protein: CASNAGSSYEQYF

D gene: TRBD1
V gene: TRBV24-1
clone size: -
J gene: TRBJ2-5
CDR3 DNA: TGTGCCACCAGTGATTTGGGGACAGGGGCCCAAGAGACCCAGTACTTC
CDR3 protein: CATSDLGTGAQETQYF

D gene: TRBD1
V gene: TRBV30
clone size: -
J gene: TRBJ1-1
CDR3 DNA: TGTGCCCGGGGACAGGGCCGGGGGACTGAAGCTTTCTTT
CDR3 protein: CARGQGRGTEAFF

D gene: -
V gene: TRBV28
clone size: -
J gene: TRBJ1-1
CDR3 DNA: TGTGCCAGCAGTTTATTGGCAGTGACACAGGAAGCTTTCTTT
CDR3 protein: CASSLLAVTQEAFF

D gene: -
V gene: TRBV2
clone size: -
J gene: TRBJ1-2
CDR3 DNA: TGTGCCAGCAGGGAGGCCAGGCCTCACACTTATGGCTACACCTTC
CDR3 protein: CASREARPHTYGYTF

D gene: TRBD1
V gene: TRBV5-1
clone size: -
J gene: TRBJ1-4
CDR3 DNA: TGCGCCAGCAGCGGACAGGGGGCGGATGAAAAACTGTTTTTT
CDR3 protein: CASSGQGADEKLFF

D gene: -
V gene: TRBV28
clone size: -
J gene: TRBJ2-7
CDR3 DNA: TGTGCCAGCAGTGCCCCCCGCGGCTCCTACGAGCAGTACTTC
CDR3 protein: CASSAPRGSYEQYF

D gene: -
V gene: TRBV30
clone size: once
J gene: TRBJ1-4
CDR3 DNA: TGTGCCTGGACTCCGATCAAAGAGAATGAAAAACTGTTTTTT
CDR3 protein: CAWTPIKENEKLFF

D gene: -
V gene: TRBV4-1
clone size: few
J gene: TRBJ2-7
CDR3 DNA: TGCGCCAGCAGCCTATTATCGGAGGGAGGAGGGTCCTACGAGCAGTACTTC
CDR3 protein: CASSLLSEGGGSYEQYF

D gene: TRBD2
V gene: TRBV5-1
clone size: once
J gene: TRBJ2-7
CDR3 DNA: TGCGCCAGCAGCCCGAGCGGGAGGACCCTCTACGAGCAGTACTTC
CDR3 protein: CASSPSGRTLYEQYF

D gene: TRBD2
V gene: TRBV27
clone size: -
J gene: TRBJ2-7
CDR3 DNA: TGTGCCAGCAGTTCTAAGCGGGGCGCCTACGAGCAGTACTTC
CDR3 protein: CASSSKRGAYEQYF

D gene: -
V gene: TRBV29-1
clone size: once
J gene: TRBJ1-2
CDR3 DNA: TGCAGCGTTGGCCCCGAGTTGGGGGCGCCCCTTAACTATGGCTACACCTTC
CDR3 protein: CSVGPELGAPLNYGYTF

D gene: TRBD1
V gene: TRBV7-9
clone size: -
J gene: TRBJ2-7
CDR3 DNA: TGTGCCAGCAGCTTAGAAATGGGGGACAGGAGCTCCTACGAGCAGTACTTC
CDR3 protein: CASSLEMGDRSSYEQYF

D gene: TRBD1
V gene: TRBV7-9
clone size: -
J gene: TRBJ2-7
CDR3 DNA: TGTGCCAGCAGCCCGAGACAGGGGGCGGGTAACGAGCAGTACTTC
CDR3 protein: CASSPRQGAGNEQYF

D gene: -
V gene: TRBV6-2/TRBV6-3
clone size: -
J gene: TRBJ2-5
CDR3 DNA: TGTGCCAGCAGTCAATCAGGAGGGTGGGGCCAAGAGACCCAGTACTTC
CDR3 protein: CASSQSGGWGQETQYF

D gene: -
V gene: TRBV19
clone size: -
J gene: TRBJ2-1
CDR3 DNA: TGTGCCAGTAGCGGCGCAGGAGGGGTAAATGAGCAGTTCTTC
CDR3 protein: CASSGAGGVNEQFF

D gene: TRBD1
V gene: TRBV24-1
clone size: -
J gene: TRBJ1-2
CDR3 DNA: TGTGCCACCAGTGAACCTACCGGGACAGGGTTCTATGGCTACACCTTC
CDR3 protein: CATSEPTGTGFYGYTF

D gene: TRBD1
V gene: TRBV2
clone size: once
J gene: TRBJ2-5
CDR3 DNA: TGTGCCAGCAGTGTGGGTTTCGGCAGGGGGCGAACCCAAGAGACCCAGTACTTC
CDR3 protein: CASSVGFGRGRTQETQYF

D gene: TRBD1
V gene: TRBV10-2
clone size: -
J gene: TRBJ1-2
CDR3 DNA: TGCGCCAGCAGTGAGACGGGACAGGGAACAGCTAACTATGGCTACACCTTC
CDR3 protein: CASSETGQGTANYGYTF

D gene: -
V gene: TRBV5-1
clone size: -
J gene: TRBJ2-3
CDR3 DNA: TGCGCCAGCAGCGAAATCCCTAAGGATACGCAGTATTTT
CDR3 protein: CASSEIPKDTQYF

D gene: TRBD1
V gene: TRBV5-1
clone size: -
J gene: TRBJ1-1
CDR3 DNA: TGCGCCAGCAGCTATCGACAGGGGGGCACTGAAGCTTTCTTT
CDR3 protein: CASSYRQGGTEAFF